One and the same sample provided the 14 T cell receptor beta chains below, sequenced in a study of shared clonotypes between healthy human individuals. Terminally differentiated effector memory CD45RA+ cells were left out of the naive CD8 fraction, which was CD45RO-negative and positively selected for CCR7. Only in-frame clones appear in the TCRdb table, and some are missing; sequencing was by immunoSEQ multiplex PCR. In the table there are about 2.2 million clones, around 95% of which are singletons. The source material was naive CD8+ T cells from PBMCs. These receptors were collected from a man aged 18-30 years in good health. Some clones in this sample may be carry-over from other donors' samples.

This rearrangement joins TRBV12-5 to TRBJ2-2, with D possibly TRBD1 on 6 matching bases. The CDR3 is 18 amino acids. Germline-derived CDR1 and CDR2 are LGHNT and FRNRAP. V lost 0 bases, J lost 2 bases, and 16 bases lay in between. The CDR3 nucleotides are TGTGCTAGTGGTTTGGTACACCCGACAGGCCTCAACACCGGGGAGCTGTTTTTT. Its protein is CASGLVHPTGLNTGELFF.

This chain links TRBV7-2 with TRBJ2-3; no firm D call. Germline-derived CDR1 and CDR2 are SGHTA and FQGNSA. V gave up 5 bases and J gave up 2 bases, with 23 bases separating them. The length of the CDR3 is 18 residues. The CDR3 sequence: CASSPVPAQEPATDTQYF. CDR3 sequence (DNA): TGTGCCAGCAGCCCAGTCCCAGCCCAGGAGCCGGCCACAGATACGCAGTATTTT. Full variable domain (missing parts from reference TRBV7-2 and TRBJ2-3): GAGVSQSPSNKVTEKGKDVELRCDPISGHTALYWYRQSLGQGLEFLIYFQGNSAPDKSGLPSDRFSAERTGGSVSTLTIQRTQQEDSAVYLCASSPVPAQEPATDTQYFGPGTRLTVL.

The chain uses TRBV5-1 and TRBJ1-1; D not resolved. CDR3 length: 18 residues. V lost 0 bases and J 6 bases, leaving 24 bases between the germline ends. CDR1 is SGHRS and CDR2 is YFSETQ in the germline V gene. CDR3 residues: CASSLGPLGPRVSSEAFF. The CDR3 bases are TGCGCCAGCAGCTTGGGACCGCTGGGCCCCAGAGTGTCCTCTGAAGCTTTCTTT. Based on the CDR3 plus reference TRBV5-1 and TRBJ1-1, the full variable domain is KAGVTQTPRYLIKTRGQQVTLSCSPISGHRSVSWYQQTPGQGLQFLFEYFSETQRNKGNFPGRFSGRQFSNSRSEMNVSTLELGDSALYLCASSLGPLGPRVSSEAFFGQGTRLTVV.

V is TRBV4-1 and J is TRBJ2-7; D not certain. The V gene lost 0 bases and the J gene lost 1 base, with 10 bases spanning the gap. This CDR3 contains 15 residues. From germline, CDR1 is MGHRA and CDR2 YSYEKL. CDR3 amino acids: CASSQDNLGSYEQYF. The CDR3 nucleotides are TGCGCCAGCAGCCAAGATAATTTAGGGTCCTACGAGCAGTACTTC.

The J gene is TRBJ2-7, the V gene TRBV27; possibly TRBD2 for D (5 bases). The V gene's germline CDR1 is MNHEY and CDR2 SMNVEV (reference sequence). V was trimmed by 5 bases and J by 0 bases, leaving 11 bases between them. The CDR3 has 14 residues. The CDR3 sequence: CASSVSGSSYEQYF. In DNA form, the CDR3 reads TGTGCCAGCAGTGTGTCGGGGAGCTCCTACGAGCAGTACTTC.

The CDR3 DNA reads TGTGCCAGCAGTGGGACAGCGAAAGAGACCCAGTACTTC. Translating gives CASSGTAKETQYF. This chain links TRBV2 with TRBJ2-5; perhaps TRBD1 as D (6 bases). The CDR3 covers 13 residues. Between the trimmed V and J ends, which lost 4 bases and 3 bases, there was a span of 9 bases. Germline loops: CDR1 SNHLY, CDR2 FYNNEI. Based on the CDR3 plus reference TRBV2 and TRBJ2-5, the full variable domain is EPEVTQTPSHQVTQMGQEVILRCVPISNHLYFYWYRQILGQKVEFLVSFYNNEISEKSEIFDDQFSVERPDGSNFTLKIRSTKLEDSAMYFCASSGTAKETQYFGPGTRLLVL.

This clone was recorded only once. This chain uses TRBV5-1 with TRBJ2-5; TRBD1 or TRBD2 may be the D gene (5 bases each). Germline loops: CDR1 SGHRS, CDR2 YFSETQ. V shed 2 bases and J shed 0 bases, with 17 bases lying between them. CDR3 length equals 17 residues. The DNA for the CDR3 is TGCGCCAGCAGCTTCTACCCCCCCGGGACGGACCAAGAGACCCAGTACTTC. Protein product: CASSFYPPGTDQETQYF. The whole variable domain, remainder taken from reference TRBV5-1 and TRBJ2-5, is KAGVTQTPRYLIKTRGQQVTLSCSPISGHRSVSWYQQTPGQGLQFLFEYFSETQRNKGNFPGRFSGRQFSNSRSEMNVSTLELGDSALYLCASSFYPPGTDQETQYFGPGTRLLVL.

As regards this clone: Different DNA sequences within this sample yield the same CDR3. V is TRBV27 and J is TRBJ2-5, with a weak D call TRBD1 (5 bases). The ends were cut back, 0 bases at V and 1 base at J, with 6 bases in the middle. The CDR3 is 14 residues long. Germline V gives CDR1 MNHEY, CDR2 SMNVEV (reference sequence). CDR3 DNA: TGTGCCAGCAGTTTATCAGGGGCCCAAGAGACCCAGTACTTC. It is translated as CASSLSGAQETQYF.

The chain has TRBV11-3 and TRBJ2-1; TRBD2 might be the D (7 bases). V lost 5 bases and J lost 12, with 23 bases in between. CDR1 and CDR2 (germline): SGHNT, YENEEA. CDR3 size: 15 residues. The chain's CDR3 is CASSPRGGGRVRQFF. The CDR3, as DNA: TGTGCCAGCAGCCCCCGGGGAGGGGGACGTGTCAGGCAGTTCTTC.

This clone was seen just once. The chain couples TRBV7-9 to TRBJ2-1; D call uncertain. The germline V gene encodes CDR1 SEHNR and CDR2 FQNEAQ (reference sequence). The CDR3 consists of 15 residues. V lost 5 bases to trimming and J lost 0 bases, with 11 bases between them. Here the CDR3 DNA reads TGTGCCAGCAGCCCCGGCGGTGTCTCCTACAATGAGCAGTTCTTC. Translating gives CASSPGGVSYNEQFF.

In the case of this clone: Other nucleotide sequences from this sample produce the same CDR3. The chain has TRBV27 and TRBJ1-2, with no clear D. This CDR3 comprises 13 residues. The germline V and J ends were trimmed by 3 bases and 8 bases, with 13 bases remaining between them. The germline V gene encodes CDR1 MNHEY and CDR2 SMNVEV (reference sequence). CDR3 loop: CASSFGSGGGYTF. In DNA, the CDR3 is TGTGCCAGCAGTTTCGGGAGCGGCGGGGGCTACACCTTC.

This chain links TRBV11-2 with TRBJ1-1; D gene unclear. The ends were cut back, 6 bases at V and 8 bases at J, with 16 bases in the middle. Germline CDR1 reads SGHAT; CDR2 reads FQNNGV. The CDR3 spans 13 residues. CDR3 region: CASSLSLQYEAFF. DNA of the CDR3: TGTGCCAGCAGTCTAAGTTTACAATACGAAGCTTTCTTT.

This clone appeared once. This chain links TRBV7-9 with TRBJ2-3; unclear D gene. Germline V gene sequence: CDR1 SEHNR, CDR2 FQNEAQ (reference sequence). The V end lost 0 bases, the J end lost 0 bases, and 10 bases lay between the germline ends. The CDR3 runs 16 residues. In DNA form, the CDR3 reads TGTGCCAGCAGCTTAGCATCTACGGGTAGCACAGATACGCAGTATTTT. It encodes CASSLASTGSTDTQYF.

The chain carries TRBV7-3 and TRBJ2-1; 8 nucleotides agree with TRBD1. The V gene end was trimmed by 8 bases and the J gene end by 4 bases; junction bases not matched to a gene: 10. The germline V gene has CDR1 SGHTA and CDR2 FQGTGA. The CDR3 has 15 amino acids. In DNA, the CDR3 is TGTGCCAGCTCTCATACAGGGGGTCCGTACAATGAGCAGTTCTTC. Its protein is CASSHTGGPYNEQFF.